These 24 T cell receptor beta chains were all obtained from the same sample, sequenced in a study of blood T cell repertoires in COVID-19 (TCRdb year 2020). The library was made by the immunoSEQ multiplex PCR assay. TCRdb re-hosts the immuneACCESS table, in-frame sequences only. Its copies lack some clones; in the studies checked, an unresolved V gene accounts for under half of them, and the cause for the rest is not known. This sample gives hundreds of thousands of clones in total; approximately 87% of them show up just once. The top ten hold about 6% of the sample. The sequenced sample was peripheral blood. The receptors derive from a woman aged 45-65 years with COVID-19, enrolled during active disease.

The J gene is TRBJ2-1, the V gene TRBV5-8; TRBD1 matches 8 bases. J lost 8 bases, V lost 0 bases, and 7 bases had no gene match. The CDR3 spans 15 residues. The germline gives CDR1 SGHTS, CDR2 YDEGEE. CDR3 in amino acids: CASSLVTGDRDEQFF. CDR3 coding DNA: TGTGCCAGCAGCTTGGTGACAGGGGATCGGGATGAGCAGTTCTTC.

The chain couples TRBV4-1 to TRBJ2-7; the match to TRBD1 covers 12 bases. Germline-derived CDR1 and CDR2 are MGHRA and YSYEKL. This CDR3 comprises 14 residues. J lost 6 bases, V lost 4 bases, and 4 bases had no gene match. CDR3 in amino acids: CASSPGQGAGEQYF. DNA of the CDR3: TGCGCCAGCAGCCCGGGACAGGGGGCCGGCGAGCAGTACTTC.

The chain has TRBV5-1 and TRBJ1-1; maybe TRBD1 (5 bases). In germline, CDR1 is SGHRS, CDR2 YFSETQ. The V and J ends lost 0 bases and 0 bases respectively, with 6 bases between them. The CDR3 is 14 residues long. The CDR3 spells CASSLGTMNTEAFF. The CDR3 DNA is TGCGCCAGCAGCTTGGGGACAATGAACACTGAAGCTTTCTTT.

This chain links TRBV29-1 with TRBJ1-2, with 8 bases matching TRBD1. The CDR3 has 13 amino acids. Germline assignment: CDR1 SQVTM and CDR2 ANQGSEA. V trimming: 7 bases; J trimming: 3 bases; junction bases outside the gene matches: 7. The CDR3 nucleotides are TGCAGCGCCTACCCAGGGGGCTACTATGGCTACACCTTC. It yields the protein CSAYPGGYYGYTF.

The chain is built from TRBV5-4 and TRBJ2-3; 11 nucleotides line up with TRBD2. The V gene end was trimmed by 2 bases and the J gene end by 4 bases; junction bases not matched to a gene: 9. The CDR3 consists of 17 residues. CDR1 is SGHNT and CDR2 is YYREEE in the germline V gene (reference sequence). CDR3 in amino acids: CASSLKATSGIPDTQYF. In DNA form, the CDR3 reads TGTGCCAGCAGCTTAAAAGCGACTAGCGGGATCCCAGATACGCAGTATTTT.

The V call is TRBV10-3, the J call TRBJ2-2; tentative D call: TRBD1 (5 bases). Germline V gene lookup returns CDR1 ENHRY and CDR2 SYGVKD. V was shortened by 4 bases and J by 6 bases, with 6 bases between the two germline ends. There are 12 residues in the CDR3. The CDR3 nucleotides read TGTGCCATCAGTGCCAGGGCCGGGGAGCTGTTTTTT. Translated, it gives CAISARAGELFF.

This clone was counted once. The CDR3 is CASSEGAGYGYTF. In DNA, the CDR3 is TGTGCCAGCAGTGAGGGGGCAGGCTATGGCTACACCTTC. V usage is TRBV2 and J usage is TRBJ1-2, with D possibly matching TRBD1 (6 bases). V lost 3 bases, J lost 4 bases, and 9 bases lay in between. Germline V gene lookup returns CDR1 SNHLY and CDR2 FYNNEI. The CDR3 totals 13 residues.

The rearrangement links TRBV3-1 (or the pseudogene TRBV3-2) to TRBJ2-3, with D possibly being TRBD1 or TRBD2 (7 bases each). Germline V lookup: CDR1 LGHDT, CDR2 YNNKEL (reference sequence). V was shortened by 7 bases and J by 1 base, with 18 bases between the two germline ends. This CDR3 is 16 amino acids long. This CDR3 reads CASTQGGSGRTDTQYF. The CDR3 coding sequence is TGTGCCAGCACCCAGGGGGGGAGCGGACGCACAGATACGCAGTATTTT.

The chain carries TRBV19 and TRBJ2-3, with 9 bases lining up with TRBD2. The V segment lost 8 bases and the J segment 0 bases; nucleotides outside the gene matches: 9. The germline V gene encodes CDR1 LNHDA and CDR2 SQIVND (reference sequence). CDR3 length: 16 amino acids. Here the CDR3 DNA reads TGTGCCAGTGGTAGCGGGAGCCGCTCTAGCACAGATACGCAGTATTTT. This sequence encodes CASGSGSRSSTDTQYF.

The chain recombines TRBV19 with TRBJ1-2; 9 bases are shared with TRBD1. Germline V lookup: CDR1 LNHDA, CDR2 SQIVND (reference sequence). The CDR3 is 12 amino acids. Trimming removed 7 bases from V and 6 bases from J; junction bases left unmatched: 3. The CDR3 here is CASNTGGHGYTF. CDR3 in DNA: TGTGCCAGTAATACAGGGGGCCATGGCTACACCTTC.

V and J are TRBV3-1 (or the pseudogene TRBV3-2) and TRBJ1-6; the match to TRBD1 covers 11 bases. V shed 6 bases and J 6 bases; nucleotides not matched to a gene: 7. This CDR3 has 16 residues. Germline assignment: CDR1 LGHDT and CDR2 YNNKEL (reference sequence). The CDR3 is CASSHGQGAPNSPLHF. CDR3 in DNA: TGTGCCAGCAGTCACGGACAGGGGGCTCCTAATTCACCCCTCCACTTT.

This clone has only one observation. This chain uses TRBV20-1 with TRBJ2-1; weak D call: TRBD2 (5 bases). Germline CDR1 DFQATT, CDR2 SNEGSKA (reference sequence). V was clipped by 5 bases and J by 9 bases, with 11 bases between them. There are 11 residues in the CDR3. The CDR3 region is CSALGLAEQFF. The CDR3, as DNA: TGCAGTGCTTTAGGACTGGCTGAGCAGTTCTTC.

The chain carries TRBV30 and TRBJ2-5; TRBD2 matches at 13 bases. Looked up from germline, CDR1 is GTSNPN and CDR2 is SVGIG (reference sequence). Unmatched junction bases numbered 18, after V lost 3 bases and J lost 5 bases. The CDR3 totals 19 residues. In nucleotides, the CDR3 is TGTGCCTGGAGCGGCCTTTCCGGGACTAGCGGGACTTCCTGGGAGACCCAGTACTTC. Its protein is CAWSGLSGTSGTSWETQYF.

The chain has TRBV5-8 and TRBJ1-5; D is uncertain. Deletions cut 4 bases from V and 7 bases from J, with 15 bases between. The CDR3 covers 14 residues. The V gene's germline CDR1 is SGHTS and CDR2 YDEGEE. CDR3 residues: CASSRGYFGQPQHF. CDR3 DNA sequence: TGTGCCAGCAGCCGAGGGTATTTCGGCCAGCCCCAGCATTTT. The full variable domain, rest sourced from reference TRBV5-8 and TRBJ1-5, is EAGVTQSPTHLIKTRGQQATLRCSPISGHTSVYWYQQALGLGLQFLLWYDEGEERNRGNFPPRFSGRQFPNYSSELNVNALELEDSALYLCASSRGYFGQPQHFGDGTRLSIL.

The chain joins TRBV19 to TRBJ1-2, with D perhaps TRBD1 (5 bases). V was pared by 3 bases and J by 4 bases, with 27 bases between. CDR1 is LNHDA and CDR2 is SQIVND in the germline V gene (reference sequence). The CDR3 is 19 residues long. This CDR3 reads CASSIAQGTWDSPGYGYTF. The CDR3 coding sequence is TGTGCCAGTAGTATCGCTCAGGGAACATGGGACTCGCCCGGCTATGGCTACACCTTC.

This chain joins TRBV23-1 and TRBJ2-7; a possible D gene is TRBD1 (5 bases). TRBV23-1 is annotated as an ORF whose role is uncertain. The CDR3 contains 18 residues. Trimming left V 4 bases short and J 1 base short, with 23 bases between. This CDR3 is CASSPWLNQGYLSYEQYF. In DNA, the CDR3 is TGCGCCAGCAGTCCATGGCTGAATCAGGGCTACCTTTCCTACGAGCAGTACTTC.

This clone was picked up one time. The CDR3 sequence: CASSGQGETEAFF. The CDR3 bases are TGTGCCAGCAGTGGACAGGGAGAGACTGAAGCTTTCTTT. The chain joins TRBV2 to TRBJ1-1; TRBD1 aligns across 7 bases. CDR3 length: 13 residues. J lost 5 bases, V lost 4 bases, and 4 bases had no gene match. The germline gives CDR1 SNHLY, CDR2 FYNNEI.

In its sample, this clone was seen a few times. The rearrangement joins TRBV4-1 to TRBJ1-6; D not certain. V was shortened by 0 bases and J by 0 bases, with 15 bases between the two germline ends. CDR3 length equals 19 residues. Germline V gene sequence: CDR1 MGHRA, CDR2 YSYEKL. CDR3 DNA sequence: TGCGCCAGCAGCCAAGACAGGACTGCAACCTCCTCCTATAATTCACCCCTCCACTTT. This codes for CASSQDRTATSSYNSPLHF.

The rearrangement uses TRBV19 and TRBJ1-5; D is undetermined. Deletions cut 3 bases from V and 6 bases from J, with 15 bases between. The CDR3 is made up of 15 amino acids. The V gene's germline CDR1 is LNHDA and CDR2 SQIVND (reference sequence). CDR3 coding DNA: TGTGCCAGTAGTATCGGATCCGGGGTGGGTCAGCCCCAGCATTTT. Its translation: CASSIGSGVGQPQHF.

V is TRBV7-9 and J is TRBJ2-1; 7 bases are a match to TRBD1. CDR3 length equals 16 residues. CDR1 and CDR2 from the germline V gene are SEHNR and FQNEAQ (reference sequence). V shed 4 bases and J 3 bases; nucleotides not matched to a gene: 9. The CDR3 spells CASSSTGSYHYNEQFF. The CDR3 nucleotides are TGTGCCAGCAGCTCGACAGGGAGCTATCACTACAATGAGCAGTTCTTC.

This clone was picked up a small number of times. The J gene is TRBJ2-7, the V gene TRBV6-5; D may be TRBD1 (6 bases). The V gene lost 4 bases and the J gene lost 2 bases, with 12 bases spanning the gap. Per the germline V gene, CDR1 is MNHEY and CDR2 is SVGAGI. The CDR3 consists of 14 residues. CDR3 in DNA: TGTGCCAGCAGTTGGACAGATTCTACCTACGAGCAGTACTTC. This codes for CASSWTDSTYEQYF.

The chain joins TRBV6-5 to TRBJ1-1; possible D gene TRBD1, 6 bases. The CDR3 has 13 amino acids. Germline V CDR1 and CDR2: MNHEY, SVGAGI. V was shortened by 10 bases and J by 1 base, with 13 bases between the two germline ends. The CDR3 nucleotides read TGTGCCACCCGTCCAGGGGCGAACACTGAAGCTTTCTTT. Residues: CATRPGANTEAFF.

CDR3 residues: CASSHLLAPTYEQYF. The CDR3 DNA is TGCGCCAGCAGCCACCTTCTAGCGCCAACCTACGAGCAGTACTTC. The rearrangement uses TRBV4-3 and TRBJ2-7; perhaps TRBD2 as D (6 bases). The CDR3 loop spans 15 amino acids. V gave up 3 bases and J gave up 2 bases, with 14 bases separating them. Looked up from germline, CDR1 is LGHNA and CDR2 is YSLEER.

This chain links TRBV7-2 with TRBJ2-3; perhaps TRBD1 as D (6 bases). The ends were cut back, 4 bases at V and 2 bases at J, with 10 bases in the middle. CDR1 and CDR2 (germline): SGHTA, FQGNSA. CDR3 length: 14 residues. The CDR3 coding sequence is TGTGCCAGCAGCTCGCGGACAGTCACAGATACGCAGTATTTT. Translating it yields CASSSRTVTDTQYF.